This entry features one TCR beta chain sequence. Antigen unknown. An amount of 3500 ng of total RNA was used for each TCR library. Eight reactions per sample, run separately, yielded cDNA. Amplification of TCRalpha and TCRbeta cDNA involved two nested PCRs that ran for approximately 17 and 9 cycles. Following a re-call of the 5' RACE reads, TCRdb has one entry per CDR3 protein and lacks DNA. The table for this sample gives more than 300,000 distinct CDR3 sequences. This specimen belongs to a study of monozygotic twins with inflammatory bowel disease. Study conclusions and caveats: Inverse Simpson values showed less TCRbeta diversity in IBD patients than in their healthy co-twins.

Germline V gene lookup returns CDR1 KGHSH and CDR2 LQKENI. The CDR3 length is 20 residues. This clonotype was sampled from a human donor with ulcerative colitis or Crohn's disease, or a healthy co-twin of an affected twin (not recorded which). Source material: blood. The chain employs TRBV18 and TRBJ1-2; no DNA is available, so the TRBD1 call from TCRdb remains unchecked. CDR3 region: CASSPTPPTGNSPLGYGYTF.